Included here is one T cell receptor (beta chain) sequence, with context. The sample comes from a study of cytomegalovirus exposure and HLA in healthy donors. Use of 60 Vbeta and 13 Jbeta primers characterized the PCR. Profiling relied on immunoSEQ multiplex PCR, and the TCRdb table lists in-frame clones only, not all of them. This repertoire shows just over 200,000 clones, 70% found once; its top ten account for about 2.5%. The V and J ends lost 5 bases and 5 bases, in that order; junction bases with no gene match: 12. CDR3 length equals 16 residues. Germline lookup yields CDR1 MDHEN and CDR2 SYDVKM.

The specimen sequenced was PBMCs. This clonotype was sampled from a man in his forties in good health and CMV-seropositive. The chain uses TRBV28 and TRBJ2-1; the match to TRBD1 covers 7 bases. CDR3 protein: CASSPQRGRPDNEQFF. The CDR3 DNA reads TGTGCCAGCAGTCCCCAAAGGGGGCGTCCGGACAATGAGCAGTTCTTC.